Following are 12 T cell receptor beta chains from one sample sequenced in a study of control samples from healthy donors and cancer patients. TCRdb's copy holds only in-frame clones and misses some; the assay was immunoSEQ multiplex PCR. This table holds about 220,000 clones, around 94% found once. The sequencing sample was made of blood. Receptors originate from a man in his fifties or sixties in good health.

The rearrangement joins TRBV5-1 to TRBJ2-1; D is unclear. Trimming removed 1 base from V and 6 bases from J, with 11 bases in between. The germline V gene has CDR1 SGHRS and CDR2 YFSETQ. The CDR3 length is 14 residues. CDR3 coding DNA: TGCGCCAGCAGCTTGCCCACCAAATCCAATGAGCAGTTCTTC. This encodes CASSLPTKSNEQFF.

The chain is built from TRBV25-1 and TRBJ1-4; TRBD1 might be the D (6 bases). This CDR3 has 12 amino acids. V was trimmed by 6 bases and J by 10 bases, leaving 12 bases between them. From germline, CDR1 is MGHDK and CDR2 SYGVNS. The chain's CDR3 is CASRDSERKLFF. In nucleotides, the CDR3 is TGTGCCAGCAGGGACAGTGAGCGAAAACTGTTTTTT.

The V gene is TRBV7-2, the J gene TRBJ1-2, with 8 bases fitting TRBD1. The V and J ends lost 0 bases and 5 bases, in that order; junction bases with no gene match: 11. Germline loops: CDR1 SGHTA, CDR2 FQGNSA. This CDR3 is built from 17 residues. The CDR3 here is CASSLAPGQGARYGYTF. The CDR3 nucleotides are TGTGCCAGCAGCTTAGCCCCCGGGCAGGGGGCGCGGTATGGCTACACCTTC.

This chain joins TRBV3-1 (or the pseudogene TRBV3-2) and TRBJ2-1; D uncertain. This CDR3 comprises 14 residues. Trimming removed 0 bases at V and 10 bases at J, with 13 bases between. Germline V CDR1 and CDR2: LGHDT, YNNKEL (reference sequence). This CDR3 is CASSQEVSVREQFF. As DNA, the CDR3 is TGTGCCAGCAGCCAAGAGGTATCGGTACGGGAGCAGTTCTTC.

The CDR3 reads CASSLRGAFTDTQYF. In DNA form, the CDR3 reads TGTGCCAGCAGCTTACGCGGTGCCTTCACAGATACGCAGTATTTT. V and J are TRBV7-2 and TRBJ2-3, with D hard to call. The V end was cut by 2 bases, the J end by 2 bases, with 11 bases between. CDR1 SGHTA and CDR2 FQGNSA come from the germline V gene. The CDR3 is 15 residues long. Full variable domain (remainder filled in from reference TRBV7-2 and TRBJ2-3): GAGVSQSPSNKVTEKGKDVELRCDPISGHTALYWYRQSLGQGLEFLIYFQGNSAPDKSGLPSDRFSAERTGGSVSTLTIQRTQQEDSAVYLCASSLRGAFTDTQYFGPGTRLTVL.

V gene TRBV11-2 combines with J gene TRBJ1-4, with 7 bases identical to TRBD1. The length of the CDR3 is 15 residues. The germline gives CDR1 SGHAT, CDR2 FQNNGV. J lost 8 bases, V lost 5 bases, and 11 bases had no gene match. As DNA, the CDR3 is TGTGCCAGCAGCCCAGGGGGGGGGAAGAGAGAAAAACTGTTTTTT. This translates into CASSPGGGKREKLFF.

V gene TRBV5-4 combines with J gene TRBJ2-7; 9 bases agree with TRBD1. Trimming at V came to 4 bases and at J to 3 bases, leaving 5 bases not matched to a gene. This CDR3 comprises 14 residues. Germline loops: CDR1 SGHNT, CDR2 YYREEE (reference sequence). The CDR3 region is CASSKGQGLYEQYV. The CDR3 bases are TGTGCCAGCAGCAAGGGACAGGGCCTCTACGAGCAGTACGTC.

This clone was seen once. The chain uses TRBV5-1 and TRBJ1-1, with no clear D. V gave up 4 bases and J gave up 3 bases, with 7 bases separating them. This CDR3 comprises 12 residues. CDR1 is SGHRS and CDR2 is YFSETQ in the germline V gene. CDR3 sequence: CASSLEHTEAFF. The CDR3 DNA follows: TGCGCCAGCAGCCTGGAGCACACTGAAGCTTTCTTT.

The chain joins TRBV28 to TRBJ1-6, with unresolved D. Per the germline V gene, CDR1 is MDHEN and CDR2 is SYDVKM. V lost 9 bases and J 0 bases, leaving 6 bases between the germline ends. This CDR3 has 13 residues. CDR3 amino acids: CASQSSYNSPLHF. The CDR3 nucleotides are TGTGCCAGTCAGAGCTCCTATAATTCACCCCTCCACTTT.

The chain links TRBV18 to TRBJ1-1; D is unclear. Germline-derived CDR1 and CDR2 are KGHSH and LQKENI. V shed 6 bases and J shed 1 base, with 15 bases lying between them. The CDR3 contains 15 residues. The CDR3 sequence is CASSPLGRTNTEAFF. CDR3 DNA sequence: TGTGCCAGCTCCCCCCTCGGCAGGACGAACACTGAAGCTTTCTTT.

The rearrangement links TRBV15 to TRBJ1-2, with D unresolved. With 0 bases removed from V and 8 bases from J, the gap between germline ends came to 7 bases. This CDR3 is 12 amino acids long. Germline values: CDR1 LNHNV, CDR2 YYDKDF (reference sequence). The CDR3 spells CATSRDRWGYTF. In nucleotides, the CDR3 is TGTGCCACCAGCAGAGATCGCTGGGGCTACACCTTC.

This chain joins TRBV9 and TRBJ1-1; unclear D gene. V was clipped by 3 bases and J by 11 bases, with 14 bases between them. The CDR3 runs to 12 residues. The V gene's germline CDR1 is SGDLS and CDR2 YYNGEE. This CDR3 reads CASSADDMAAFF. CDR3 nucleotides: TGTGCCAGCAGCGCAGATGACATGGCGGCTTTCTTT.